The T cell receptor (beta chain) under discussion was sequenced for a study of post-analysis software for immune sequencing data. Regarding the study as a whole: About 5 TRBV segments (TRBV5-6, TRBV5-1 and TRBV20-1 among them) occurred more frequently in patients than in controls.

Prepared libraries of TCR beta cDNA carried unique molecular identifiers. TCRdb re-analysed the PCR reads in MiXCR, keeping a single row per CDR3 protein. Seen here are about 570,000 distinct CDR3 sequences, around 31% observed once, and the top ten hold around 6%. In the case of this clonotype: Its antigen remains unknown.

CDR3 length equals 15 residues. Germline CDR1 reads DFQATT; CDR2 reads SNEGSKA (reference sequence). What was sequenced was blood. This receptor was obtained from a girl under 18 with multiple sclerosis. This chain connects TRBV20-1 to TRBJ2-3; the match to TRBD2 covers 7 bases. Here the CDR3 reads CSGSPPSGATDTQYF. In DNA, the CDR3 is TGCAGCGGAAGCCCCCCTAGCGGAGCCACAGATACGCAGTATTTT.